Here is one T cell receptor beta chain with its context. Its cognate antigen has yet to be identified. One base away there is no much larger clone; base qualities are not given. The sample is drawn from a study of blood T cell repertoires in COVID-19 (dated by TCRdb to the early 2020s). Broadly, across the study: Samples covering the acute and convalescent phases of COVID-19 were provided by collaborators in the United States, Italy and Spain. The material from the prospective study consisted of cDNA or gDNA derived from T cells, B-cell-depleted T cells, or PBMCs. Subjects who had been exposed to COVID-19, were actively infected with it, or had recovered from it provided the deeply sampled blood TCRbeta repertoires that made up the dataset. A freely available public database, intended as a resource for researchers studying the immune response to SARS-CoV-2, is where the repertoires were released. Samples came from the ongoing ImmuneRACE study (first 160 participants) plus 1,254 subjects from 6 global collaborators. Sample metadata almost always included a de-identified subject ID, COVID-19 status, age in years and sex. Where available, HLA class I and class II types were obtained from metadata supplied by the sample provider rather than from assay-based typing.

TCRbeta CDR3 regions were amplified from genomic DNA using the immunoSEQ Assay, a bias-controlled multiplex PCR. On the study's bioinformatics: Within the assay, amplification of reference gene primers was used to estimate how many nucleated cells each sample contained. To quantify the absolute abundance of each unique TCRbeta CDR3 rearrangement, sequence reads were collapsed and filtered. For each sample, productive Simpson clonality was calculated as the square root of Simpson's diversity index across productive rearrangements. Entries here come from immuneACCESS through TCRdb and include only in-frame sequences with V and J called. Some clones fail to appear in such tables; in the studies checked, an unresolved V gene covers under half of the shortfall, and the cause of the remainder is unknown. The V and J calls and clone size come from that table; D and trimming were worked out from the DNA. Counted in this sample were over 150,000 clones; around 90% of them appeared once. Around 0.63% of the sample lies in the top ten.

CDR3 length: 14 amino acids, cysteine to phenylalanine. The retained sequence is limited to the CDR3, 42 bases, with the frame set at the first base. V is cut by 5 bases and J by 4 bases, and the space between the germline ends is 13 bases. CDR1 and CDR2 (SGHRS, YFSETQ) derive from the germline V gene. Results the study describes overall, beyond this receptor: The quantity of clinical and demographic metadata differed by source and by participant and was supplied without curation.

In Seattle, one collaborating source enrolled patients while the infection was active and tracked those patients longitudinally over the course of disease. Each collaborating institution followed its own protocols to collect whole blood in K2EDTA tubes. For TCRbeta analysis, collaborators shipped samples in one of three forms: frozen whole blood, isolated PBMCs, or DNA extracted from either of those sample types. The specimen was peripheral blood. This chain joins TRBV5-1 to TRBJ1-5; a tentative D match to TRBD1 spans 6 bases. The source is a man between 60 and 75 years old with COVID-19, enrolled during active disease. The nucleotides read TGCGCCAGCAGTGGCGGGGGCTGGAATCAGCCCCAGCATTTT. This translates into CASSGGGWNQPQHF. With the rest looked up from the reference TRBV5-1 and TRBJ1-5 genes rather than sequenced, the full variable domain is KAGVTQTPRYLIKTRGQQVTLSCSPISGHRSVSWYQQTPGQGLQFLFEYFSETQRNKGNFPGRFSGRQFSNSRSEMNVSTLELGDSALYLCASSGGGWNQPQHFGDGTRLSIL.